A selection of T cell receptor beta chains follows, all from one sample in a study of blood T cell repertoires in COVID-19. Sequenced by immunoSEQ multiplex PCR; TCRdb stores in-frame clones only, minus some. The sample comprises 200,000 to 250,000 clones, 86% of which are singletons, and roughly 2.2% rests with the top ten. The sample consisted of peripheral blood. All receptors derive from a woman aged 50 to 65 with acute or convalescent COVID-19. The CDR3 runs from the conserved cysteine through the conserved F or W. Each record gives: J gene, D gene, CDR3 length, V gene, clone size, CDR3 protein, CDR3 DNA. The D gene is left open where the match is weak. Size is stated for part of the rows, as once, few or many counts, or as a class when the clone is expanded.

j_gene: TRBJ2-1; d_gene: NA; len: 13; v_gene: TRBV5-4; abundance: once; CDR3aa: CASTLSQGKEQFF; CDR3nt: TGTGCCAGCACCCTATCCCAGGGTAAGGAGCAGTTCTTC
j_gene: TRBJ2-3; d_gene: NA; len: 16; v_gene: TRBV5-1; abundance: NA; CDR3aa: CASSLQGGPPTDTQYF; CDR3nt: TGCGCCAGCAGCCTCCAGGGAGGTCCCCCCACAGATACGCAGTATTTT
j_gene: TRBJ2-6; d_gene: NA; len: 15; v_gene: TRBV7-9; abundance: NA; CDR3aa: CASRPTSSGANVLTF; CDR3nt: TGTGCCAGCAGACCGACTAGCTCTGGGGCCAACGTCCTGACTTTC
j_gene: TRBJ1-5; d_gene: TRBD1; len: 14; v_gene: TRBV5-1; abundance: NA; CDR3aa: CASSPQGSNQPQHF; CDR3nt: TGCGCCAGCAGCCCACAGGGGTCTAATCAGCCCCAGCATTTT
j_gene: TRBJ1-4; d_gene: TRBD1; len: 14; v_gene: TRBV30; abundance: NA; CDR3aa: CAWSIGQVNEKLFF; CDR3nt: TGTGCCTGGAGTATCGGACAGGTTAATGAAAAACTGTTTTTT
j_gene: TRBJ1-5; d_gene: NA; len: 16; v_gene: TRBV7-8; abundance: NA; CDR3aa: CASSLLGSRGPWPQHF; CDR3nt: TGTGCCAGCAGCTTACTTGGCAGTAGAGGCCCATGGCCCCAGCATTTT
j_gene: TRBJ1-1; d_gene: TRBD1; len: 14; v_gene: TRBV19; abundance: once; CDR3aa: CASSMGTGGAGAFF; CDR3nt: TGTGCCAGTAGTATGGGGACAGGGGGCGCAGGGGCTTTCTTT
j_gene: TRBJ2-5; d_gene: TRBD2; len: 18; v_gene: TRBV29-1; abundance: NA; CDR3aa: CSVLDRGSTSGRKETQYF; CDR3nt: TGCAGCGTCCTGGACAGGGGGTCCACTAGCGGGAGGAAAGAGACCCAGTACTTC
j_gene: TRBJ1-2; d_gene: NA; len: 15; v_gene: TRBV6-2/TRBV6-3; abundance: NA; CDR3aa: CASSYSGWSGGGYTF; CDR3nt: TGTGCCAGCAGTTATTCTGGATGGTCCGGGGGAGGCTACACCTTC
j_gene: TRBJ2-5; d_gene: TRBD1; len: 15; v_gene: TRBV13; abundance: NA; CDR3aa: CASSQTGVGGETQYF; CDR3nt: TGTGCCAGCAGCCAAACAGGGGTTGGGGGAGAGACCCAGTACTTC
j_gene: TRBJ2-3; d_gene: TRBD2; len: 18; v_gene: TRBV5-1; abundance: NA; CDR3aa: CASSLGLAGGTGTDTQYF; CDR3nt: TGCGCCAGCAGCTTGGGACTAGCGGGAGGAACGGGCACAGATACGCAGTATTTT
j_gene: TRBJ1-4; d_gene: NA; len: 13; v_gene: TRBV6-2/TRBV6-3; abundance: NA; CDR3aa: CASSSTTNEKLFF; CDR3nt: TGTGCCAGCAGTTCAACAACTAATGAAAAACTGTTTTTT
j_gene: TRBJ1-1; d_gene: TRBD1; len: 13; v_gene: TRBV6-6; abundance: NA; CDR3aa: CASSTGGVTEAFF; CDR3nt: TGTGCCAGCAGTACAGGGGGTGTCACTGAAGCTTTCTTT
j_gene: TRBJ2-7; d_gene: TRBD1; len: 14; v_gene: TRBV5-4; abundance: NA; CDR3aa: CASSLGQGRDEQYF; CDR3nt: TGTGCCAGCAGCCTCGGACAGGGGAGGGACGAGCAGTACTTC
j_gene: TRBJ1-5; d_gene: NA; len: 15; v_gene: TRBV4-1; abundance: NA; CDR3aa: CASSQEAGSNQPQHF; CDR3nt: TGCGCCAGCAGCCAAGAAGCAGGCTCCAATCAGCCCCAGCATTTT
j_gene: TRBJ2-7; d_gene: TRBD1; len: 16; v_gene: TRBV27; abundance: NA; CDR3aa: CASSPWATGRIYEQYF; CDR3nt: TGTGCCAGCAGTCCATGGGCGACAGGGAGAATCTACGAGCAGTACTTC
j_gene: TRBJ1-1; d_gene: TRBD1; len: 14; v_gene: TRBV19; abundance: NA; CDR3aa: CASSIGTGDTEAFF; CDR3nt: TGTGCCAGTAGTATAGGGACAGGGGACACTGAAGCTTTCTTT
j_gene: TRBJ1-6; d_gene: TRBD1; len: 15; v_gene: TRBV11-2; abundance: few; CDR3aa: CASSPGGSDNSPLHF; CDR3nt: TGTGCCAGCAGCCCAGGGGGCTCGGATAATTCACCCCTCCACTTT
j_gene: TRBJ1-5; d_gene: NA; len: 15; v_gene: TRBV4-3; abundance: NA; CDR3aa: CASSSDSNSNQPQHF; CDR3nt: TGCGCCAGCAGCTCAGACAGTAATAGCAATCAGCCCCAGCATTTT
j_gene: TRBJ2-7; d_gene: NA; len: 13; v_gene: TRBV7-8; abundance: NA; CDR3aa: CASRLGSGDEQYF; CDR3nt: TGTGCCAGCAGGTTGGGGTCCGGGGACGAGCAGTACTTC
j_gene: TRBJ2-4; d_gene: NA; len: 15; v_gene: TRBV4-3; abundance: NA; CDR3aa: CASSQDTGAKNIQYF; CDR3nt: TGCGCCAGCAGCCAAGACACAGGTGCCAAAAACATTCAGTACTTC
j_gene: TRBJ1-5; d_gene: NA; len: 12; v_gene: TRBV9; abundance: NA; CDR3aa: CASSPRSQPQHF; CDR3nt: TGTGCCAGCAGCCCCCGGTCTCAGCCCCAGCATTTT
j_gene: TRBJ1-4; d_gene: NA; len: 13; v_gene: TRBV30; abundance: NA; CDR3aa: CAFAPGSSEKLFF; CDR3nt: TGTGCCTTCGCCCCCGGGTCCAGTGAAAAACTGTTTTTT
j_gene: TRBJ2-1; d_gene: NA; len: 13; v_gene: TRBV6-6; abundance: NA; CDR3aa: CASRTGTYNEQFF; CDR3nt: TGTGCCAGCAGAACAGGGACCTACAATGAGCAGTTCTTC
j_gene: TRBJ2-5; d_gene: TRBD1; len: 13; v_gene: TRBV29-1; abundance: NA; CDR3aa: CSVATGGLETQYF; CDR3nt: TGCAGCGTTGCGACAGGGGGCCTGGAGACCCAGTACTTC
j_gene: TRBJ2-5; d_gene: TRBD1; len: 14; v_gene: TRBV6-5; abundance: once; CDR3aa: CASSYDRAKETQYF; CDR3nt: TGTGCCAGCAGCTACGACAGGGCAAAAGAGACCCAGTACTTC